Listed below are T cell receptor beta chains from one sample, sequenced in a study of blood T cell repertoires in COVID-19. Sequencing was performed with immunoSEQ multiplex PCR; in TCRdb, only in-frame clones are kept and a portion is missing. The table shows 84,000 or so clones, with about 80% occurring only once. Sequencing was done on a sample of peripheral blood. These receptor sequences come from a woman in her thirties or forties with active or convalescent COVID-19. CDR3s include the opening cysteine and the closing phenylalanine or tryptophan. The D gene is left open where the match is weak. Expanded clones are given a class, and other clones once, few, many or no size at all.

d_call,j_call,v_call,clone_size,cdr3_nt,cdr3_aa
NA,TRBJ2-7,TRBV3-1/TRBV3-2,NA,TGTGCCAGCAGCCCCGACAGCATCAGCTCCTACGAGCAGTACTTC,CASSPDSISSYEQYF
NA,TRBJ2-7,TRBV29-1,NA,TGCAGCGTTGAATCAGAAACAAACTACGAGCAGTACTTC,CSVESETNYEQYF
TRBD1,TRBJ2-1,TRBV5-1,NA,TGCGCCAGCAGCTCCGGACAGGGAAACTCGGGCAATGAGCAGTTCTTC,CASSSGQGNSGNEQFF
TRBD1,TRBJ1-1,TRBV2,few,TGTGCCAGCAGCGTAGGACAGGGTCTCACTGAAGCTTTCTTT,CASSVGQGLTEAFF
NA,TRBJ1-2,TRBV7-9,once,TGTGCCAGCAGCTTAGACAGTATCTATGGCTACACCTTC,CASSLDSIYGYTF
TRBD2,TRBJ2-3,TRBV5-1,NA,TGCGCCAGCAGCTTGGTGGCTAGCGGGGGATACACAGATACGCAGTATTTT,CASSLVASGGYTDTQYF
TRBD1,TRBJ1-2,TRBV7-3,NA,TGTGCCAGCAGCGCCACAGGGGGGACCAACTATGGCTACACCTTC,CASSATGGTNYGYTF
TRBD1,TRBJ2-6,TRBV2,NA,TGTGCCAGTCGTAAGGGGACAGGGGGTTTGGCTGGGGCCAACGTCCTGACTTTC,CASRKGTGGLAGANVLTF
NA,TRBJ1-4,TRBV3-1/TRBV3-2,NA,TGTGCCAGCAGCCCGAGGGTTACTAATGAAAAACTGTTTTTT,CASSPRVTNEKLFF
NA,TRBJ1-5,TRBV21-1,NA,TGTGCCAGCAACCTAAAAAGCCCGATCATTATGGAGGTCAATCAGCCCCAGCATTTT,CASNLKSPIIMEVNQPQHF
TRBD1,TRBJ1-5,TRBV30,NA,TGTGCCTGGGGTAGGACAGGGTATCAGCCCCAGCATTTT,CAWGRTGYQPQHF
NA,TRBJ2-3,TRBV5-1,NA,TGCGCCAGCAGCACACAGGGTCCAGATACGCAGTATTTT,CASSTQGPDTQYF
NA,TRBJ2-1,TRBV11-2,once,TGTGCCAGCAGCCCCCATGGTTGGACAGAGCAGTTCTTC,CASSPHGWTEQFF
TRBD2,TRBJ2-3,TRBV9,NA,TGTGCCAGCAATGCGGGGGTATTTGGGGATACGCAGTATTTT,CASNAGVFGDTQYF
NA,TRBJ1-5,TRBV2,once,TGTGCCAGCAGGAAGGTGGGTCAGGCGTGGCATTTT,CASRKVGQAWHF
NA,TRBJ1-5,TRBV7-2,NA,TGTGCCAGCAGCTTAGAGACCGGGAAGAGAAGGAATCAGCCCCAGCATTTT,CASSLETGKRRNQPQHF
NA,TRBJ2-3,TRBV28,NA,TGTGCCAGCAGTCGCCGAGGAGGGGGCACAGATACGCAGTATTTT,CASSRRGGGTDTQYF
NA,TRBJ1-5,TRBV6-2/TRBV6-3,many,TGTGCCAGCAGCGTCTGGACAGCTAATCAGCCCCAGCATTTT,CASSVWTANQPQHF
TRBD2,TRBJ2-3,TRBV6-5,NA,TGTGCCAGCAGTCGACTAGCGGGGGGGCCAGATACGCAGTATTTT,CASSRLAGGPDTQYF
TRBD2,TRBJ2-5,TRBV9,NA,TGTGCCAGCAGCCTCCTGGCGGGAGAGGGCGGGGAGACCCAGTACTTC,CASSLLAGEGGETQYF
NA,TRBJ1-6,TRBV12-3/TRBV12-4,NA,TGTGCCAGCACGCGGGTTCGAGAATCACCCCTCCACTTT,CASTRVRESPLHF
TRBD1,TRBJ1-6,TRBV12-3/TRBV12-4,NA,TGTGCCAGCAGTACAGGGGCTCCTTCACCCCTCCACTTT,CASSTGAPSPLHF
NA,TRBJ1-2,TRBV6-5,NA,TGTGCCAGCAGTATTCGGGGGGGCTCTAACTATGGCTACACCTTC,CASSIRGGSNYGYTF
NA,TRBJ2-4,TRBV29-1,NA,TGCAGCGTTGACGCCGGGGTAAGGTCGGGAAAAAACATTCAGTACTTC,CSVDAGVRSGKNIQYF
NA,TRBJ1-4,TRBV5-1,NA,TGCGCCAGCAGCTTGACACAGGGATATGGTGAAAAACTGTTTTTT,CASSLTQGYGEKLFF
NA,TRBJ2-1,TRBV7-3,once,TGTGCCAGCAGCTTAACGGCGGACTCCTACAATGAGCAGTTCTTC,CASSLTADSYNEQFF
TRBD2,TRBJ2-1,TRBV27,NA,TGTGCCAGCACCCTAGCGGGAGGGCACTACAATGAGCAGTTCTTC,CASTLAGGHYNEQFF
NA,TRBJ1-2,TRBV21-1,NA,TGTGCCAGCAACAGGACAGGGTCCCCCGGTTATGGCTACACCTTC,CASNRTGSPGYGYTF
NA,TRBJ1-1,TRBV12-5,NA,TGTGCTAGTGGTCCAAGAACACCCTCCACTGAAGCTTTCTTT,CASGPRTPSTEAFF
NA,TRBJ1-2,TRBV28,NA,TGTGCCAGCCTGGGACTGGTCTATGGCTACACCTTC,CASLGLVYGYTF
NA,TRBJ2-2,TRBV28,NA,TGTGCCAGCAGTCCAGCGGTCCCGAACACCGGGGAGCTGTTTTTT,CASSPAVPNTGELFF
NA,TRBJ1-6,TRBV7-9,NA,TGTGCCAGCAGCGTGGATACTGGGCGGGAATCACCCCTCCACTTT,CASSVDTGRESPLHF
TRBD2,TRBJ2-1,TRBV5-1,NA,TGCGCCAGCAGCCCCGGACTAGCGACCGATGAGCAGTTCTTC,CASSPGLATDEQFF
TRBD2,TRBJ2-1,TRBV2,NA,TGTGCCAGCAGTTTCCTAGCGGCTGGCGGTGATGAGCAGTTCTTC,CASSFLAAGGDEQFF
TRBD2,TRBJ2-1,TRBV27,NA,TGTGCCAGCAGTTTAATGGGGAGGGGCGAGCAGTTCTTC,CASSLMGRGEQFF
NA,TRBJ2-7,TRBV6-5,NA,TGTGCCAGCAGCCGTATTCCCTACGAGCAGTACTTC,CASSRIPYEQYF
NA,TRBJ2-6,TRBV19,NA,TGTGCCAGTAGTATTAGGGGTTGGTATGGGGCCAACGTCCTGACTTTC,CASSIRGWYGANVLTF
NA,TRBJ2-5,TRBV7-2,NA,TGTGCCAGCAGCCTTGGACGGGAACAAGAGACCCAGTACTTC,CASSLGREQETQYF
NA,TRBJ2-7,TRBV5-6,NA,TGTGCCAGCAGCCTGGACAGTCACTACGAGCAGTACTTC,CASSLDSHYEQYF
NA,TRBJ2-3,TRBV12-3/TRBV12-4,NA,TGTGCCAGCAGTTTCGGGGAAGATACGCAGTATTTT,CASSFGEDTQYF